This T cell receptor (beta chain) was retrieved from a study of cytomegalovirus exposure and HLA in healthy donors. 60 Vbeta and 13 Jbeta primers were used in PCR. Measured with immunoSEQ multiplex PCR; TCRdb has only the in-frame clones, and not every one. The sample lists approximately 59,000 clones, 60% to 70% occurring once. CDR1 and CDR2 from the germline V gene are MGHRA and YSYEKL. There are 13 residues in the CDR3. V trimming: 2 bases; J trimming: 8 bases; junction bases outside the gene matches: 4. The chain employs TRBV4-1 and TRBJ1-2, with 8 bases identical to TRBD1. The clonotype comes from a man aged 35 to 55 in good health and CMV-seropositive. The material sequenced was PBMCs. CDR3 bases: TGCGCCAGCAGCCAAATAGACAGGGGCGGCTACACCTTC. This codes for CASSQIDRGGYTF.